This entry describes one T cell receptor (beta chain). Its antigen is as yet unknown. Each TCR beta cDNA library carried unique molecular identifiers. Some 500,000 cDNA molecules were obtained per 1 to 10 million input T cells. TCRdb reprocessed the PCR reads with MiXCR, giving one entry per CDR3 protein. In the table there are fewer than 850,000 distinct CDR3 sequences, roughly 30% of which are singletons. The data belong to a study of post-analysis software for immune sequencing data. Overall study: Multiple sclerosis in the patients followed relapsing-remitting, secondary progressive and progressive-relapsing courses.

The germline V gene encodes CDR1 WNHNN and CDR2 SYGVQD (reference sequence). The CDR3 length is 15 residues. Overall study findings and caveats: The authors found that F measure strongly co-clustered same-batch samples. Patients carried roughly five TRBV segments more frequently than controls did, and TRBV5-6, TRBV5-1 and TRBV20-1 were among them.

The sequence was obtained from a girl aged 10 to 17 with multiple sclerosis. The chain recombines TRBV10-1 with TRBJ2-7, with TRBD2 matching over 11 bases. The J call may be incorrect, as the DNA end agrees better with TRBJ2-5. The sequencing input was blood. The DNA of the CDR3 is TGCGCCAGCAGTACCATAGCGGGAGGGGTAGAGACCCAGTACTTC. As protein: CASSTIAGGVETQYF.